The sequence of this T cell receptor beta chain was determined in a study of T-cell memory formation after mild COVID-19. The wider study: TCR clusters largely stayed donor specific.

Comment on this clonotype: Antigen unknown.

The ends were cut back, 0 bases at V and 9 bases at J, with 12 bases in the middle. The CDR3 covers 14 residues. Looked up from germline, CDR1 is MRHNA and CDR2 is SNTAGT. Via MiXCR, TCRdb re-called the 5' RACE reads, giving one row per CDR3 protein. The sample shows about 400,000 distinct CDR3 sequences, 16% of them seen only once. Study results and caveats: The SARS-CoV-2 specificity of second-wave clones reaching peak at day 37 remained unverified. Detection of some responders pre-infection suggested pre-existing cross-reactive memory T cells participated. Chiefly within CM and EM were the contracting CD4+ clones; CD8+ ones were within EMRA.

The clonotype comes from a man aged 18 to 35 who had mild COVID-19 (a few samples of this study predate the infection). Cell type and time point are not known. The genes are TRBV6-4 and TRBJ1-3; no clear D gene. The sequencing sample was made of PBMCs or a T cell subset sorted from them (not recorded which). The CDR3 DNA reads TGTGCCAGCAGTGACTCTCCGGGTAGTAGCACCATATATTTT. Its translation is CASSDSPGSSTIYF.